The sequence of this T cell receptor (beta chain) was determined in a study of identical twins. Germline CDR1 reads SGHRS; CDR2 reads YFSETQ. With V trimmed by 7 bases and J by 7 bases, 11 bases remained unmatched. The CDR3 is 14 residues long. Via MiXCR, TCRdb re-called the 5' RACE reads, giving one row per CDR3 protein. The profile shows 1.5 million to 2 million distinct CDR3 sequences, around 33% of them singletons. Study outcomes and limitations: Low generation probability was overrepresented in out-of-frame alpha sequences shared by twins.

Of note for this clonotype: Its matching antigen is unknown.

This sequence joins TRBV5-1 and TRBJ2-3, with TRBD2 identical over 8 bases. This clonotype was obtained from a newborn girl in good health. Specimen: cord blood. The CDR3 DNA reads TGCGCCAGCTCCCCCAGCGGGGGAGTAAATACGCAGTATTTT. Amino acid sequence: CASSPSGGVNTQYF.